The 23 T cell receptor beta chains below were found in one sample sequenced in a study of blood T cell repertoires in COVID-19. The table came from immunoSEQ multiplex PCR; TCRdb's copy has only in-frame clones and leaves some out. The data contain about 36,000 clones, more than 70% of them singletons. The sequenced material came from peripheral blood. These receptor sequences come from a man in his sixties with acute or convalescent COVID-19.

This clone has more than one count but fewer than ten. The V and J genes are TRBV5-1 and TRBJ2-1, with 8 bases that match TRBD1. Germline CDR1 SGHRS, CDR2 YFSETQ. CDR3 length: 14 residues. Losses at the gene ends were 0 bases for V and 6 bases for J; bases not matched to a gene: 2. The CDR3 DNA reads as TGCGCCAGCAGCTTGGCAGGACAGGGCAATGAGCAGTTCTTC. Its translation is CASSLAGQGNEQFF.

This chain uses TRBV20-1 with TRBJ2-3; 7 bases are a match to TRBD2. The CDR3 loop spans 15 amino acids. In germline, CDR1 is DFQATT, CDR2 SNEGSKA (reference sequence). The J segment lost 4 bases and the V segment lost 3 bases, leaving 10 bases of the junction unmatched. The CDR3 spells CSASLRAGVSDTQYF. The CDR3 DNA follows: TGCAGTGCTAGTTTGCGGGCGGGAGTCTCAGATACGCAGTATTTT.

The rearrangement uses TRBV6-5 and TRBJ2-3, with D perhaps matching TRBD1 (5 bases). Trimming cost V 6 bases and J 6 bases, with 19 bases left between them. This CDR3 region has 15 residues. Germline V gene sequence: CDR1 MNHEY, CDR2 SVGAGI. The CDR3 sequence: CASRQERQGTDTQYF. The CDR3 coding sequence is TGTGCCAGCAGACAAGAAAGGCAGGGTACCGATACGCAGTATTTT.

V gene TRBV5-1 combines with J gene TRBJ2-1; 10 nucleotides line up with TRBD2. The CDR3 extends over 13 amino acids. J lost 15 bases, V lost 1 base, and 7 bases had no gene match. From germline, CDR1 is SGHRS and CDR2 YFSETQ. The CDR3, as DNA: TGCGCCAGCAGCTTGTACAGCGGGGGGGGACGGTTCTTC. Protein: CASSLYSGGGRFF.

The chain combines TRBV6-5 with TRBJ1-5, with a weak D call TRBD1 (5 bases). The CDR3 is 14 amino acids. With 6 bases removed from V and 5 bases from J, the gap between germline ends came to 14 bases. Per germline, CDR1 MNHEY and CDR2 SVGAGI. For the CDR3, the DNA is TGTGCCAGCAGCGGGGGTGGGGGTTATCAGCCCCAGCATTTT. It is translated as CASSGGGGYQPQHF.

The chain is built from TRBV11-2 and TRBJ2-1; 9 nucleotides line up with TRBD2. Per the germline V gene, CDR1 is SGHAT and CDR2 is FQNNGV. V was pared by 1 base and J by 6 bases, with 16 bases of the junction left unmatched. The CDR3 spans 19 residues. CDR3: CASSLVSLAGRMVGNEQFF. As DNA, the CDR3 is TGTGCCAGCAGCTTAGTCTCCCTAGCGGGACGTATGGTTGGCAATGAGCAGTTCTTC.

The chain uses TRBV14 and TRBJ2-1; 11 bases are a match to TRBD2. CDR3 length: 16 residues. Germline V gives CDR1 SGHDN, CDR2 FVKESK. Trimming at V came to 3 bases and at J to 2 bases, leaving 3 bases not matched to a gene. The CDR3 protein is CASSQTSGVTYNEQFF. CDR3 coding DNA: TGTGCCAGCAGCCAGACTAGCGGGGTAACCTACAATGAGCAGTTCTTC.

This chain links TRBV7-9 with TRBJ1-6; unclear D gene. CDR3 length: 14 residues. V was shortened by 1 base and J by 6 bases, with 7 bases between the two germline ends. Germline V gene data show CDR1 as SEHNR and CDR2 as FQNEAQ (reference sequence). The CDR3 nucleotides are TGTGCCAGCAGCTTAGGTTCCATTAATTCACCCCTCCACTTT. This sequence encodes CASSLGSINSPLHF.

This chain connects TRBV28 to TRBJ2-7; D is possibly TRBD2 (6 bases). The CDR3 is 12 residues long. Trimming pared 7 bases from V and 3 bases from J, leaving 10 bases between. Germline values: CDR1 MDHEN, CDR2 SYDVKM. CDR3 protein: CASNTGGYEQYF. The CDR3 region has the DNA TGTGCCAGCAACACCGGGGGCTACGAGCAGTACTTC.

The chain combines TRBV18 with TRBJ2-5; D not resolved. The CDR3 is 12 residues long. V dropped 2 bases and J dropped 7 bases, with 8 bases sitting between them. The V gene's germline CDR1 is KGHSH and CDR2 LQKENI. DNA for the CDR3: TGTGCCAGCTCACCAACGGTCGGGACCCAGTACTTC. It is translated as CASSPTVGTQYF.

V usage is TRBV27 and J usage is TRBJ2-2; D is unclear. Germline V gene lookup returns CDR1 MNHEY and CDR2 SMNVEV (reference sequence). The V and J ends lost 0 bases and 2 bases respectively, with 4 bases between them. The length of the CDR3 is 14 residues. CDR3 region: CASSLSLNTGELFF. CDR3 bases: TGTGCCAGCAGTTTATCTCTTAACACCGGGGAGCTGTTTTTT.

CDR3 in DNA: TGTGCCAGCAGCCAAGATAAGCGAGAAACTAGCGGAAAAAACATTCAGTACTTC. This encodes CASSQDKRETSGKNIQYF. J is TRBJ2-4 and V is TRBV3-1 (or the pseudogene TRBV3-2); 8 bases agree with TRBD2. The CDR3 runs 18 residues. The V gene end was trimmed by 0 bases and the J gene end by 4 bases; junction bases not matched to a gene: 11. The V gene's germline CDR1 is LGHDT and CDR2 YNNKEL (reference sequence).

J is TRBJ2-1 and V is TRBV9, with TRBD2 identical over 11 bases. Germline V CDR1 and CDR2: SGDLS, YYNGEE. Trimming at V came to 2 bases and at J to 6 bases, leaving 4 bases not matched to a gene. The length of the CDR3 is 15 residues. CDR3 bases: TGTGCCAGCAGCGTGTTAGCGGGAGGGAGCAATGAGCAGTTCTTC. It yields the protein CASSVLAGGSNEQFF.

The rearrangement joins TRBV19 to TRBJ1-3; no reliable D call. The germline V and J ends were trimmed by 3 bases and 4 bases, with 7 bases remaining between them. The CDR3 has 13 residues. Germline CDR1 reads LNHDA; CDR2 reads SQIVND (reference sequence). The chain's CDR3 is CASSIRSGNTIYF. For the CDR3, the DNA is TGTGCCAGTAGTATCCGGTCGGGAAACACCATATATTTT.

The chain recombines TRBV5-4 with TRBJ1-1; no clear D gene. V shed 4 bases and J shed 4 bases, with 11 bases lying between them. The CDR3 is made up of 13 amino acids. Germline V gives CDR1 SGHNT, CDR2 YYREEE (reference sequence). The CDR3 here is CASSPFAVTEAFF. CDR3 coding DNA: TGTGCCAGCAGCCCCTTCGCGGTCACTGAAGCTTTCTTT.

The rearrangement links TRBV6-6 to TRBJ2-7, with unresolved D. The germline V gene encodes CDR1 MNHNY and CDR2 SVGAGI (reference sequence). The V end was cut by 10 bases, the J end by 7 bases, with 20 bases between. This CDR3 has 13 amino acids. CDR3 sequence (DNA): TGTGCCACCGGAGACTTTGAGTCGTGGGAGCAGTACTTC. It yields the protein CATGDFESWEQYF.

The chain joins TRBV6-6 to TRBJ1-5, with a possible D match to TRBD1 (5 bases). The CDR3 runs 15 residues. V dropped 2 bases and J dropped 0 bases, with 8 bases sitting between them. From germline, CDR1 is MNHNY and CDR2 SVGAGI (reference sequence). The CDR3 nucleotides are TGTGCCAGCAGTTACCAGGGTGATAGCAATCAGCCCCAGCATTTT. Translation gives CASSYQGDSNQPQHF.

This rearrangement joins TRBV5-4 to TRBJ2-1, with TRBD2 identical over 10 bases. The CDR3 is 16 amino acids. The germline gives CDR1 SGHNT, CDR2 YYREEE (reference sequence). With V trimmed by 4 bases and J by 1 base, 5 bases remained unmatched. As DNA, the CDR3 is TGTGCCAGCAGCCCGCTAGCGGGAGAGTCCTACAATGAGCAGTTCTTC. It yields the protein CASSPLAGESYNEQFF.

V is TRBV27 and J is TRBJ2-3; 11 nucleotides line up with TRBD2. Germline V gene data show CDR1 as MNHEY and CDR2 as SMNVEV (reference sequence). The CDR3 spans 19 residues. Trimming at V came to 5 bases and at J to 1 base, leaving 14 bases not matched to a gene. The CDR3 reads CASSQISGRARSGTDTQYF. The CDR3 region has the DNA TGTGCCAGCAGTCAAATTAGCGGGAGGGCCAGAAGTGGCACAGATACGCAGTATTTT.

This clone appeared a single time. The genes are TRBV6-5 and TRBJ1-3; maybe TRBD1 (6 bases). The CDR3 length is 14 residues. Deletions cut 0 bases from V and 7 bases from J, with 10 bases between. Germline CDR1 reads MNHEY; CDR2 reads SVGAGI. CDR3 sequence (DNA): TGTGCCAGCAGTTACTCACACAGGGTTAACACCATATATTTT. The encoded protein is CASSYSHRVNTIYF.

The DNA of the CDR3 is TGCGCCAGCAGCTCCCTACAGGGGGGGTCCTACGAGCAGTACTTC. Protein product: CASSSLQGGSYEQYF. This chain links TRBV5-1 with TRBJ2-7; possibly TRBD1 for D (8 bases). The CDR3 covers 15 residues. Deletions cut 3 bases from V and 1 base from J, with 14 bases between. The germline V gene has CDR1 SGHRS and CDR2 YFSETQ.

The chain combines TRBV7-2 with TRBJ2-1; no definite D call. The V and J ends lost 4 bases and 10 bases respectively, with 5 bases between them. The V gene's germline CDR1 is SGHTA and CDR2 FQGNSA. The CDR3 extends over 10 amino acids. As DNA, the CDR3 is TGTGCCAGCAGCTCCCGGGAGCAGTTCTTC. It is translated as CASSSREQFF.

The chain recombines TRBV11-2 with TRBJ2-1, with 7 bases that match TRBD1. The CDR3 runs to 15 residues. The V gene end was trimmed by 5 bases and the J gene end by 10 bases; junction bases not matched to a gene: 14. Germline V gene data show CDR1 as SGHAT and CDR2 as FQNNGV. CDR3 sequence (DNA): TGTGCCAGCAGCAACCGGGACAGTCTACTGGGGGAGCAGTTCTTC. Translated: CASSNRDSLLGEQFF. Full variable domain (remainder filled in from reference TRBV11-2 and TRBJ2-1): EAGVAQSPRYKIIEKRQSVAFWCNPISGHATLYWYQQILGQGPKLLIQFQNNGVVDDSQLPKDRFSAERLKGVDSTLKIQPAKLEDSAVYLCASSNRDSLLGEQFFGPGTRLTVL.